These 21 T cell receptor beta chains came from one sample sequenced in a study of T cell responses to AZD1222 COVID-19 vaccine. Produced via immunoSEQ multiplex PCR; TCRdb's table is partial and in-frame only. The sample carries under 150,000 clones, 93% recorded once. Here the sequenced sample was peripheral blood, taken on day 0 of AZD1222 vaccination. These receptors were obtained from an adult in good health.

The chain is built from TRBV5-5 and TRBJ2-7; D not certain. CDR1 SGHKS and CDR2 YYEKEE come from the germline V gene (reference sequence). V was cut by 0 bases and J by 2 bases, with 9 bases left in between. The CDR3 consists of 14 residues. DNA of the CDR3: TGTGCCAGCAGCTTGGTGCAGGAAACCTACGAGCAGTACTTC. Translation gives CASSLVQETYEQYF.

This chain links TRBV7-8 with TRBJ1-4; D is undetermined. Germline V gene data show CDR1 as SGHVS and CDR2 as FQNEAQ. Trimming removed 5 bases from V and 8 bases from J, with 18 bases in between. The CDR3 extends over 15 amino acids. CDR3 loop: CASSRAAGKWEKLFF. The CDR3, as DNA: TGTGCCAGCAGCCGAGCCGCGGGGAAATGGGAAAAACTGTTTTTT.

This chain links TRBV30 with TRBJ1-4; D gene unclear. The germline V and J ends were trimmed by 0 bases and 7 bases, with 6 bases remaining between them. Germline V lookup: CDR1 GTSNPN, CDR2 SVGIG (reference sequence). The CDR3 contains 12 residues. The DNA for the CDR3 is TGTGCCTGGAGTGTAAGCGGTGAAAAACTGTTTTTT. It translates to CAWSVSGEKLFF.

V gene TRBV13 combines with J gene TRBJ1-1; 8 nucleotides agree with TRBD1. The V segment lost 5 bases and the J segment 6 bases; nucleotides outside the gene matches: 8. The CDR3 is 14 residues long. Looked up from germline, CDR1 is PRHDT and CDR2 is FYEKMQ (reference sequence). CDR3 amino acids: CASSPATGASEAFF. In DNA, the CDR3 is TGTGCCAGCAGCCCCGCGACAGGGGCTTCTGAAGCTTTCTTT.

The rearrangement uses TRBV4-1 and TRBJ1-2; maybe TRBD1 (6 bases). Trimming shortened V by 6 bases and J by 4 bases, and 15 bases separated the two germline ends. This CDR3 contains 14 residues. Germline values: CDR1 MGHRA, CDR2 YSYEKL. The CDR3 DNA is TGCGCCAGCAGTCCGGCCGGGACACCCTATGGCTACACCTTC. Residues: CASSPAGTPYGYTF.

V is TRBV6-1 and J is TRBJ1-2; D perhaps matches TRBD1 (6 bases). CDR1 and CDR2 (germline): MNHNS, SASEGT. V lost 1 base and J 7 bases, leaving 16 bases between the germline ends. This CDR3 comprises 15 residues. CDR3 nucleotide sequence: TGTGCCAGCAGTGAAGATCCCCGGGGGCGAGGTGGCTACACCTTC. Its protein product is CASSEDPRGRGGYTF.

The V gene is TRBV4-2, the J gene TRBJ2-1; tentatively, D is TRBD2 (6 bases). This CDR3 contains 15 residues. V lost 0 bases and J lost 2, with 8 bases in between. The germline CDR1 and CDR2 sequences are LGHNA and YNFKEQ. CDR3 bases: TGTGCCAGCAGCCAAGAGGCGGGGACCTACAATGAGCAGTTCTTC. Translated, it gives CASSQEAGTYNEQFF.

This sequence joins TRBV10-2 and TRBJ2-7; 7 positions agree with TRBD2. The CDR3 consists of 13 residues. V shed 9 bases and J 0 bases; nucleotides not matched to a gene: 5. CDR1 is WSHSY, CDR2 SAAADI, per germline. The chain's CDR3 is CASGLDLSYEQYF. CDR3 coding DNA: TGCGCCAGTGGACTAGACCTCTCCTACGAGCAGTACTTC.

The chain joins TRBV6-5 to TRBJ1-1, with D possibly TRBD1 on 6 matching bases. Germline assignment: CDR1 MNHEY and CDR2 SVGAGI. The V and J ends lost 1 base and 4 bases respectively, with 16 bases between them. The CDR3 is 16 residues long. The CDR3 nucleotides read TGTGCCAGCAGTTACTTGCCGGGGGGGCGCGGCACTGAAGCTTTCTTT. It yields the protein CASSYLPGGRGTEAFF.

The chain employs TRBV29-1 and TRBJ1-2, with 9 positions matching TRBD1. Germline V CDR1 and CDR2: SQVTM, ANQGSEA. The trim removed 7 bases at V and 8 bases at J, leaving 8 bases unmatched. CDR3 length equals 12 residues. The CDR3, as DNA: TGCAGCGCTACGACAGGGGGAAGAGGCTACACCTTC. Amino acid sequence: CSATTGGRGYTF.

CDR3 coding DNA: TGTGCCAGCAGCCCAAGAGGCGGGGTTGAGTTCTTC. As protein: CASSPRGGVEFF. This chain connects TRBV3-1 (or the pseudogene TRBV3-2) to TRBJ2-1, with D perhaps matching TRBD2 (6 bases). From germline, CDR1 is LGHDT and CDR2 YNNKEL (reference sequence). Trimming shortened V by 4 bases and J by 14 bases, and 15 bases separated the two germline ends. This CDR3 region has 12 residues.

The V gene is TRBV24-1, the J gene TRBJ1-2, with D unclear. The CDR3 totals 15 residues. Germline V gene sequence: CDR1 KGHDR, CDR2 SFDVKD. The V end was cut by 0 bases, the J end by 4 bases, with 11 bases between. CDR3 amino acids: CATSDLCRRVYGYTF. CDR3 bases: TGTGCCACCAGTGATTTGTGCAGGAGGGTCTATGGCTACACCTTC.

A word on this clone: Compared with germline, one end of the junction differs, possibly owing to a read error. Other DNA variants within this sample encode the same CDR3. The V and J genes are TRBV7-9 and TRBJ2-7, with 7 bases fitting TRBD1. CDR1 and CDR2 from the germline V gene are SEHNR and FQNEAQ (reference sequence). The CDR3 consists of 14 residues. CDR3 residues: CASSLGGSALEQYF. CDR3 sequence (DNA): TGTGCCAGTAGCTTAGGGGGCTCTGCCCTCGAGCAGTACTTC.

V and J are TRBV10-3 and TRBJ1-3, with D uncertain. CDR1 is ENHRY, CDR2 SYGVKD, per germline. V lost 0 bases and J lost 4, with 7 bases in between. The CDR3 has 14 amino acids. The CDR3 reads CAISESAAGNTIYF. As DNA, the CDR3 is TGTGCCATCAGTGAGTCGGCTGCGGGAAACACCATATATTTT.

The sample holds one count of this clone. The rearrangement joins TRBV7-8 to TRBJ1-2; D is unclear. Trimming pared 5 bases from V and 8 bases from J, leaving 15 bases between. The CDR3 sequence is 13 residues long. Germline lookup yields CDR1 SGHVS and CDR2 FQNEAQ. The CDR3: CASSAEGGRGYTF. As DNA, the CDR3 is TGTGCCAGCAGCGCGGAGGGAGGGAGAGGCTACACCTTC. The complete variable domain, with remaining parts taken from reference TRBV7-8 and TRBJ1-2, reads GAGVSQSPRYKVAKRGQDVALRCDPISGHVSLFWYQQALGQGPEFLTYFQNEAQLDKSGLPSDRFFAERPEGSVSTLKIQRTQQEDSAVYLCASSAEGGRGYTFGSGTRLTVV.

The CDR3 DNA is TGTGCCAGCAGCACCAACAGGGTGAACACTGAAGCTTTCTTT. Protein product: CASSTNRVNTEAFF. V gene TRBV28 combines with J gene TRBJ1-1, with D possibly TRBD1 on 6 matching bases. Trimming left V 6 bases short and J 0 bases short, with 11 bases between. CDR3 size: 14 residues. CDR1 MDHEN and CDR2 SYDVKM come from the germline V gene.

The chain has TRBV4-1 and TRBJ2-2; 8 positions agree with TRBD1. V shed 8 bases, J shed 0 bases, and the junction held 5 bases outside the gene matches. CDR1 and CDR2 (germline): MGHRA, YSYEKL. This CDR3 contains 15 residues. The CDR3 protein is CASRDRISNTGELFF. The CDR3 region has the DNA TGCGCCAGCCGGGACAGGATTTCGAACACCGGGGAGCTGTTTTTT.

In this sample, this clone turned up once. The chain carries TRBV18 and TRBJ2-7; D might be TRBD2 (7 bases). The germline gives CDR1 KGHSH, CDR2 LQKENI. V was pared by 6 bases and J by 0 bases, with 18 bases between. The CDR3 is 16 residues long. The CDR3 bases are TGTGCCAGCTCGTCTAAGGGGGGGGTTCTCTCCTACGAGCAGTACTTC. Its protein product is CASSSKGGVLSYEQYF.

V gene TRBV11-2 combines with J gene TRBJ1-2, with 9 bases lining up with TRBD1. Germline assignment: CDR1 SGHAT and CDR2 FQNNGV. CDR3 size: 13 residues. Germline trimming cut 6 bases from V and 8 bases from J; bases unmatched to any gene: 7. CDR3 protein: CASRQTGGKGYTF. CDR3 sequence (DNA): TGTGCCAGCAGACAAACAGGGGGCAAAGGCTACACCTTC.

J is TRBJ1-1 and V is TRBV6-5; D is undetermined. This CDR3 contains 13 residues. V shed 6 bases and J shed 1 base, with 9 bases lying between them. Germline V CDR1 and CDR2: MNHEY, SVGAGI. CDR3 region: CASSPQRNTEAFF. The CDR3 region has the DNA TGTGCCAGCAGCCCACAGAGGAACACTGAAGCTTTCTTT.

The V and J genes are TRBV7-2 and TRBJ2-3; D is undetermined. This CDR3 is 15 amino acids long. Germline V CDR1 and CDR2: SGHTA, FQGNSA. Trimming removed 1 base at V and 7 bases at J, with 15 bases between. The CDR3 spells CASSLGPGYLNTQYF. The CDR3 coding sequence is TGTGCCAGCAGCTTAGGGCCCGGGTATTTGAATACGCAGTATTTT.